Reported below is one TCR beta chain. This sample was included in a study of CD8 T cells in Susac syndrome. CD8+ and CD4+ T cells from blood underwent TCR beta sequencing, which was carried out in a high-throughput format. Isolation of CD8+ and CD4+ T cells was performed negatively, whereas enrichment of TEMRA cells was done by FACS. Random hexamers were used to reverse transcribe the RNA input (roughly 0.5 to 1 ug). Amplification of TCR beta CDR3 was carried out by immunoSEQ multiplex PCR, which covered 54 Vbeta and 13 Jbeta segments. TCRdb passed the immunoSEQ multiplex PCR reads through MiXCR, listing each CDR3 protein once. The table lists about 300,000 distinct CDR3 sequences, 70% to 90% of them singletons, with 0.095% to 0.14% in the top ten. The CDR3 length is 19 residues. Trimming took 0 bases from V and 4 from J, leaving 22 bases between them. Looked up from germline, CDR1 is SGHRS and CDR2 is YFSETQ.

The chain is built from TRBV5-1 and TRBJ2-2, with D possibly TRBD1 on 6 matching bases. Sequencing was performed on CD8+ T cells from PBMCs. The origin of this receptor is a human donor with multiple sclerosis. This CDR3 reads CASSLVDRAYEGGTGELFF. For the CDR3, the DNA is TGCGCCAGCAGCTTGGTAGACAGAGCATACGAAGGGGGCACCGGGGAGCTGTTTTTT.